The 22 T cell receptor beta chains presented below share a single source sample, sequenced in a study of a mutant IDH1 vaccine in newly diagnosed glioma. What these receptors recognize is not known. The assay was immunoSEQ multiplex PCR, and TCRdb's table has in-frame clones only and misses some. The data contain fewer than 70,000 clones, roughly 80% of them seen just once; the ten biggest clones take up 3.8%. Time point described: week 47, end of study. Vaccinated patients received 300 ug of mutant IDH1 20-mer peptide per dose, with topical imiquimod. Sequences were derived from PBMCs, sampled from a glioma patient whose treatment included an IDH1 peptide vaccine. These receptors were taken from a man aged 25-45 years with glioma.

This chain connects TRBV28 to TRBJ2-7; no definite D call. The CDR3 is 15 amino acids. V was cut by 6 bases and J by 0 bases, with 15 bases left in between. Germline CDR1 is MDHEN and CDR2 is SYDVKM. The CDR3, as DNA: TGTGCCAGCAGGGCGCAAGGCCTGAGCTCCTACGAGCAGTACTTC. Translating gives CASRAQGLSSYEQYF.

The J gene is TRBJ1-5, the V gene TRBV4-1; D remains unclear. The CDR3 totals 17 residues. V lost 0 bases to trimming and J lost 0 bases, with 12 bases between them. The germline V gene encodes CDR1 MGHRA and CDR2 YSYEKL. The CDR3, as DNA: TGCGCCAGCAGCCAAGATCGGGAGATCTATAGCAATCAGCCCCAGCATTTT. Protein product: CASSQDREIYSNQPQHF.

The chain has TRBV27 and TRBJ1-1, with D unclear. The CDR3 consists of 15 residues. Germline V gene sequence: CDR1 MNHEY, CDR2 SMNVEV (reference sequence). V gave up 4 bases and J gave up 0 bases, with 12 bases separating them. CDR3 sequence reads: CASSSLRKMNTEAFF. CDR3 bases: TGTGCCAGCAGTTCTCTGCGAAAGATGAACACTGAAGCTTTCTTT.

This clone was seen only once. The rearrangement links TRBV5-5 to TRBJ2-7, with TRBD2 as a possible D gene (6 bases). The CDR3 is 17 residues long. Trimming pared 0 bases from V and 0 bases from J, leaving 16 bases between. Germline lookup yields CDR1 SGHKS and CDR2 YYEKEE (reference sequence). CDR3 in amino acids: CASSLDLPAGSSYEQYF. CDR3 nucleotide sequence: TGTGCCAGCAGCTTGGATTTACCGGCGGGGAGCTCCTACGAGCAGTACTTC.

CDR3 sequence: CASSTDPATGELFF. The CDR3 DNA reads TGCGCCAGCAGCACAGACCCCGCCACCGGGGAGCTGTTTTTT. The chain has TRBV5-1 and TRBJ2-2; D is unresolved. From germline, CDR1 is SGHRS and CDR2 YFSETQ. V was trimmed by 4 bases and J by 4 bases, leaving 11 bases between them. The CDR3 covers 14 residues.

The chain recombines TRBV2 with TRBJ1-3, with D perhaps TRBD1 (5 bases). The germline V and J ends were trimmed by 6 bases and 4 bases, with 22 bases remaining between them. Per germline, CDR1 SNHLY and CDR2 FYNNEI. The CDR3 runs 17 residues. CDR3: CASSPRAGVLVGNTIYF. The CDR3 DNA reads TGTGCCAGCAGCCCCCGGGCGGGGGTGTTGGTAGGAAACACCATATATTTT.

This chain links TRBV28 with TRBJ2-7; possible D gene TRBD1, 6 bases. The V and J ends lost 4 bases and 5 bases respectively, with 21 bases between them. CDR3 length: 16 amino acids. In germline, CDR1 is MDHEN, CDR2 SYDVKM. In DNA, the CDR3 is TGTGCCAGCAGTTCCGCAGGGGAGAGGTCTGGTAACGAGCAGTACTTC. Translated, it gives CASSSAGERSGNEQYF.

This chain connects TRBV15 to TRBJ1-1; perhaps TRBD1 as D (5 bases). V lost 1 base to trimming and J lost 5 bases, with 20 bases between them. Per the germline V gene, CDR1 is LNHNV and CDR2 is YYDKDF (reference sequence). The CDR3 runs to 17 residues. This CDR3 reads CATSRGGFTVSGTEAFF. The CDR3 coding sequence is TGTGCCACCAGCAGAGGGGGGTTTACAGTTTCAGGGACTGAAGCTTTCTTT. The full variable domain, completed using reference TRBV15 and TRBJ1-1, is DAMVIQNPRYQVTQFGKPVTLSCSQTLNHNVMYWYQQKSSQAPKLLFHYYDKDFNNEADTPDNFQSRRPNTSFCFLDIRSPGLGDTAMYLCATSRGGFTVSGTEAFFGQGTRLTVV.

The chain employs TRBV13 and TRBJ1-4; 7 bases fit TRBD1. Germline CDR1 PRHDT, CDR2 FYEKMQ (reference sequence). The V segment lost 5 bases and the J segment 2 bases; nucleotides outside the gene matches: 8. This CDR3 spans 16 amino acids. The CDR3 bases are TGTGCCAGCAGCCCACGGGACAGTAAGACTAATGAAAAACTGTTTTTT. Translated: CASSPRDSKTNEKLFF.

Here the CDR3 reads CASSWMGQKNTEAFF. CDR3 nucleotides: TGCGCCAGCAGCTGGATGGGACAGAAGAACACTGAAGCTTTCTTT. The chain links TRBV5-1 to TRBJ1-1; 7 bases match TRBD1. There are 15 residues in the CDR3. V gave up 3 bases and J gave up 1 base; unmatched junction bases: 6. Germline lookup yields CDR1 SGHRS and CDR2 YFSETQ.

The V call is TRBV15, the J call TRBJ1-1; 10 bases align to TRBD1. The J segment lost 4 bases and the V segment lost 1 base, leaving 3 bases of the junction unmatched. CDR3 size: 15 residues. Per the germline V gene, CDR1 is LNHNV and CDR2 is YYDKDF (reference sequence). The CDR3 is CATSRGQGAGTEAFF. DNA of the CDR3: TGTGCCACCAGCAGAGGACAGGGGGCCGGCACTGAAGCTTTCTTT.

This rearrangement joins TRBV7-8 to TRBJ1-1, with 9 bases lining up with TRBD1. The CDR3 runs to 15 residues. V was pared by 3 bases and J by 5 bases, with 7 bases of the junction left unmatched. Germline lookup yields CDR1 SGHVS and CDR2 FQNEAQ. CDR3 DNA: TGTGCCAGCAGCTTGGGGACAGGGTTAAATACTGAAGCTTTCTTT. It specifies CASSLGTGLNTEAFF.

The rearrangement links TRBV4-2 to TRBJ2-5; possibly TRBD2 for D (7 bases). V was clipped by 1 base and J by 4 bases, with 13 bases between them. The germline CDR1 and CDR2 sequences are LGHNA and YNFKEQ. The CDR3 spans 15 residues. This CDR3 reads CASSQAGGLRETQYF. As DNA, the CDR3 is TGTGCCAGCAGCCAAGCGGGGGGCCTTAGAGAGACCCAGTACTTC.

The genes are TRBV7-9 and TRBJ2-5; a possible D gene is TRBD2 (5 bases). Germline V lookup: CDR1 SEHNR, CDR2 FQNEAQ (reference sequence). V gave up 5 bases and J gave up 2 bases, with 12 bases separating them. CDR3 length: 14 residues. The CDR3 DNA is TGTGCCAGCAGCCGTCCGACGGGACAAGAGACCCAGTACTTC. Protein: CASSRPTGQETQYF.

This clone was counted between two and nine times. Additional DNA sequences in this sample encode the identical CDR3. The chain joins TRBV6-1 to TRBJ2-3, with TRBD2 identical over 9 bases. The CDR3 runs to 15 residues. Per germline, CDR1 MNHNS and CDR2 SASEGT. V dropped 0 bases and J dropped 4; count of bases not matched to a gene: 2. The CDR3 spells CASSEAAGGPDTQYF. CDR3 DNA: TGTGCCAGCAGTGAAGCGGCGGGGGGGCCAGATACGCAGTATTTT.

The chain joins TRBV7-9 to TRBJ2-7; unclear D gene. The ends were cut back, 3 bases at V and 2 bases at J, with 14 bases in the middle. The CDR3 contains 15 residues. Germline loops: CDR1 SEHNR, CDR2 FQNEAQ (reference sequence). The CDR3 DNA reads TGTGCCAGCAGCTTCGGTCAGCTTCAAACCTACGAGCAGTACTTC. Its protein is CASSFGQLQTYEQYF. The full variable domain, in which reference TRBV7-9 and TRBJ2-7 provide the parts outside the CDR3, is DTGVSQNPRHKITKRGQNVTFRCDPISEHNRLYWYRQTLGQGPEFLTYFQNEAQLEKSRLLSDRFSAERPKGSFSTLEIQRTEQGDSAMYLCASSFGQLQTYEQYFGPGTRLTVT.

This clone was detected only once. The gene calls are TRBV19 and TRBJ2-7; D not resolved. CDR1 LNHDA and CDR2 SQIVND come from the germline V gene (reference sequence). The V gene lost 3 bases and the J gene lost 0 bases, with 9 bases spanning the gap. CDR3 size: 14 residues. CDR3 in amino acids: CASSIFVSSYEQYF. In nucleotides, the CDR3 is TGTGCCAGTAGTATTTTTGTGAGCTCCTACGAGCAGTACTTC.

This chain joins TRBV5-4 and TRBJ2-1, with TRBD2 identical over 11 bases. The CDR3 sequence is 16 residues long. Trimming cost V 4 bases and J 4 bases; bases outside gene matches: 7. Germline V lookup: CDR1 SGHNT, CDR2 YYREEE (reference sequence). CDR3 in amino acids: CASSGLAGGLYNEQFF. The CDR3 DNA reads TGTGCCAGCAGCGGTCTAGCGGGGGGACTATACAATGAGCAGTTCTTC.

A word on this clone: Sequence at one end of the junction differs from germline and may be a read error. V gene TRBV6-1 combines with J gene TRBJ2-7; 12 nucleotides agree with TRBD1. The V gene's germline CDR1 is MNHNS and CDR2 SASEGT. The CDR3 length is 15 residues. DNA for the CDR3: TGTGCCAGCAGCGAAGGGACAGGGGGCCCCTACGAGCAGTACTTC. It encodes CASSEGTGGPYEQYF.

The V call is TRBV5-1, the J call TRBJ2-1; TRBD2 aligns across 9 bases. Germline values: CDR1 SGHRS, CDR2 YFSETQ. This CDR3 is 17 amino acids long. Trimming at V came to 4 bases and at J to 4 bases, leaving 12 bases not matched to a gene. This CDR3 is CASSPPTSSGVYNEQFF. As DNA, the CDR3 is TGCGCCAGCAGCCCACCTACTTCTAGCGGGGTATACAATGAGCAGTTCTTC.

The chain combines TRBV11-2 with TRBJ2-2; D unclear. Trimming stripped 1 base from V and 3 bases from J, with 9 bases between. The length of the CDR3 is 15 residues. CDR1 is SGHAT and CDR2 is FQNNGV in the germline V gene. The CDR3 nucleotides read TGTGCCAGCAGCTTAGGGCAGGTCTACACCGGGGAGCTGTTTTTT. Its protein product is CASSLGQVYTGELFF.

This chain uses TRBV18 with TRBJ1-1; TRBD1 is a possible D gene (6 bases). This CDR3 spans 16 amino acids. Between the trimmed V and J ends, which lost 4 bases and 0 bases, there was a span of 15 bases. Germline CDR1 is KGHSH and CDR2 is LQKENI. CDR3: CASSQGGGAMNTEAFF. CDR3 coding DNA: TGTGCCAGCTCACAGGGGGGGGGAGCTATGAACACTGAAGCTTTCTTT.